This is a list of T cell receptor beta chains from one sample in a study of post-analysis software for immune sequencing data. TCRdb passed the PCR reads through MiXCR, listing each CDR3 protein once. The sample includes hundreds of thousands of distinct CDR3 sequences, 39% of them seen just once. Sequences were obtained from blood. The source of these receptors is a girl aged 2 to 9 with multiple sclerosis. The CDR3 runs from the conserved cysteine through the conserved F or W. Each record gives: V gene, J gene, D gene, CDR3 protein. D genes are given only for firm matches.

TRBV7-9	TRBJ2-7	.	CASSPYDISYEQYF
TRBV5-1	TRBJ1-1	.	CASSLTRTNTEAFF
TRBV4-2	TRBJ2-1	TRBD2	CASSPGDSGRYNEQFF
TRBV29-1	TRBJ2-7	.	CSVEDGWVHEQYF
TRBV14	TRBJ2-5	TRBD1	CASSRMDRGFETQYF
TRBV24-1	TRBJ2-7	TRBD2	CATSDSGLAGEWAHEQYF
TRBV4-3	TRBJ2-7	TRBD1	CASSQGGQGLSYEQYF
TRBV29-1	TRBJ1-4	.	CSVEEEKLFF
TRBV12-3/TRBV12-4	TRBJ2-1	TRBD2	CASSPGGTSIYNEQFF
TRBV5-1	TRBJ1-5	TRBD1	CASSLGGTALQPQHF
TRBV4-1	TRBJ2-2	.	CASSPPGSSTGERFF
TRBV29-1	TRBJ2-4	.	CSVALRTSIAKNIQYF
TRBV15	TRBJ2-1	TRBD2	CATSKVLAGEVEQFF
TRBV15	TRBJ2-3	.	CATRELSTDTQYF
TRBV4-1	TRBJ2-5	.	CASSQGGKETQYF
TRBV7-9	TRBJ1-5	TRBD1	CASSPEGTGKEPQHF
TRBV29-1	TRBJ2-3	TRBD2	CSVVGRATDTQYF